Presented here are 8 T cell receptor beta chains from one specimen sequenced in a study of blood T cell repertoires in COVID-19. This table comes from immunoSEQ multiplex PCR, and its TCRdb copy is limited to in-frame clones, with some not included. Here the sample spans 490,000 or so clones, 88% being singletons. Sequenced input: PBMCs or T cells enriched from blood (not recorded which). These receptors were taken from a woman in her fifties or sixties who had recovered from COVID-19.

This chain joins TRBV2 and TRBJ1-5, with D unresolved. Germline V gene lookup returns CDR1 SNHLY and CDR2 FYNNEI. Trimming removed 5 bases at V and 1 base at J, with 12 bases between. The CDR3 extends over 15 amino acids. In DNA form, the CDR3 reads TGTGCCAGCAGTCGCGGCCTTCTAAGCAATCAGCCCCAGCATTTT. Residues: CASSRGLLSNQPQHF.

The CDR3, as DNA: TGCGCCAGCAGCACCCCCGCCGGAGTCCACGGGGAGCTGTTTTTT. Translating gives CASSTPAGVHGELFF. The chain is built from TRBV5-1 and TRBJ2-2; D is ambiguous. The CDR3 spans 15 residues. Per the germline V gene, CDR1 is SGHRS and CDR2 is YFSETQ. The V end was cut by 4 bases, the J end by 7 bases, with 17 bases between.

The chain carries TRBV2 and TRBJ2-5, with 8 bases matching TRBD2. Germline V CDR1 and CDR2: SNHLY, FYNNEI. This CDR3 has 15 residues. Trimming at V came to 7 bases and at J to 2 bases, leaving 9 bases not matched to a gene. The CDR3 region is CASTQSGGPQETQYF. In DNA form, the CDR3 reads TGTGCCAGCACCCAAAGCGGGGGCCCTCAAGAGACCCAGTACTTC.

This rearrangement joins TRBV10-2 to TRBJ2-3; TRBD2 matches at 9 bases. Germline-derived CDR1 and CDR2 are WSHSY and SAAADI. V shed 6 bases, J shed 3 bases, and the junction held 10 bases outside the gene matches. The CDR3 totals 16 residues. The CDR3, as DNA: TGCGCCAGCAGCAATTGGGCGGGGGGGAGAACAGATACGCAGTATTTT. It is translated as CASSNWAGGRTDTQYF.

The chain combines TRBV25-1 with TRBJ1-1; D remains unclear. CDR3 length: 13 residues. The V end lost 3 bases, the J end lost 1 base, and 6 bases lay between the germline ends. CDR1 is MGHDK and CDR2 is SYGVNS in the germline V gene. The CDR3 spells CASSDFGNTEAFF. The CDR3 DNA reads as TGTGCCAGCAGTGATTTCGGGAACACTGAAGCTTTCTTT.

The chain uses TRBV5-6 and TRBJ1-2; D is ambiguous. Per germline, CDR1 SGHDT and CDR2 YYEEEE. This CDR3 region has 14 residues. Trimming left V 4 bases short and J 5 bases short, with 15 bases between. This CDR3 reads CASSGIQQNYGYTF. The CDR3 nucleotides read TGTGCCAGCAGCGGAATACAACAGAATTATGGCTACACCTTC.

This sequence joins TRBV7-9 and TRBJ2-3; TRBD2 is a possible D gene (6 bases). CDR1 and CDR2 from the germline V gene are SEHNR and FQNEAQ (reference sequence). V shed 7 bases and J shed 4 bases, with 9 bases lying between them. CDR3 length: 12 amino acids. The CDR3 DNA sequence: TGTGCCAGCAACACGGGGGCAGATACGCAGTATTTT. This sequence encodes CASNTGADTQYF.

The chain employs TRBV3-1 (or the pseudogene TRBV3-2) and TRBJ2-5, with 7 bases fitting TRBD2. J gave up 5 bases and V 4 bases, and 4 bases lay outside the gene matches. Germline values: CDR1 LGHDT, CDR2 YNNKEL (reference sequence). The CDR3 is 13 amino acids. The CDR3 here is CASSRSGEETQYF. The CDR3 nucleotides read TGTGCCAGCAGCCGGAGCGGGGAGGAGACCCAGTACTTC.